One and the same sample provided the 3 T cell receptor beta chains below, sequenced in a study of cytomegalovirus exposure and HLA in healthy donors. The study ran its PCR with 60 Vbeta and 13 Jbeta primers. Method: immunoSEQ multiplex PCR; TCRdb's copy keeps in-frame clones and lacks some. Its listing shows approximately 43,000 clones. The sequencing input was PBMCs. Receptors originate from a woman aged 25 to 39 in good health and CMV-seronegative.

The chain carries TRBV9 and TRBJ2-5, with 12 bases identical to TRBD1. Unmatched junction bases numbered 7, after V lost 3 bases and J lost 4 bases. Per germline, CDR1 SGDLS and CDR2 YYNGEE. This CDR3 region has 16 residues. CDR3 amino acids: CASSGRGTGGGETQYF. The CDR3 nucleotides read TGTGCCAGCAGCGGGAGGGGGACAGGGGGCGGAGAGACCCAGTACTTC.

The gene calls are TRBV15 and TRBJ2-7, with 7 bases lining up with TRBD2. After removal of 0 bases from V and 3 bases from J, the junction contained 5 bases not matched to a gene. This CDR3 comprises 15 residues. Germline V gene data show CDR1 as LNHNV and CDR2 as YYDKDF (reference sequence). The CDR3 loop reads CATSRDRLANYEQYF. The CDR3 nucleotides are TGTGCCACCAGCAGAGACAGACTAGCTAACTACGAGCAGTACTTC.

The chain carries TRBV5-6 and TRBJ1-3, with 8 bases matching TRBD1. V shed 4 bases, J shed 3 bases, and the junction held 9 bases outside the gene matches. In germline, CDR1 is SGHDT, CDR2 YYEEEE. CDR3 length: 16 amino acids. CDR3 nucleotides: TGTGCCAGCAGCCGCCAGGGGGCTGGGGTTGGAAACACCATATATTTT. This encodes CASSRQGAGVGNTIYF.